This is a list of T cell receptor beta chains from one sample in a study of T cell responses to AZD1222 COVID-19 vaccine. TCRdb's table, derived via immunoSEQ multiplex PCR, lists solely in-frame clones and lacks some. The data contain 100,000 to 150,000 clones, about nine tenths of them singletons. The material was peripheral blood, obtained on day 0 of MenACWY control vaccination. All receptors come from an adult in good health. The CDR3 runs from the conserved cysteine through the conserved F or W. The order of the fields is V gene, J gene, CDR3 protein.

TRBV27	TRBJ1-5	CASSSGYSNQPQHF
TRBV5-4	TRBJ2-7	CASSPETSGGAYEQYF
TRBV12-3/TRBV12-4	TRBJ1-1	CASSHGWNTEAFF
TRBV2	TRBJ1-1	CASTTVGQGGSEAFF
TRBV28	TRBJ2-1	CASSPTSGNNEQFF
TRBV2	TRBJ1-1	CASSEGRKANTEAFF
TRBV12-3/TRBV12-4	TRBJ2-1	CASRRLAGEQFF
TRBV6-6	TRBJ1-3	CASSPTGSSGNTIYF
TRBV18	TRBJ2-3	CASSPRETSTDTQYF
TRBV10-1	TRBJ2-1	CASSEERGGHNEQFF
TRBV7-9	TRBJ2-2	CASSPGLAGSNTGELFF
TRBV6-2/TRBV6-3	TRBJ2-1	CASSLSGGEGNEQFF
TRBV28	TRBJ2-7	CASSDPGTSGSYEQYF